These 17 T cell receptor beta chains were all obtained from the same sample, sequenced in a study of blood T cell repertoires in COVID-19. TCRdb's copy holds only in-frame clones and misses some; the assay was immunoSEQ multiplex PCR. The table has 200,000 to 300,000 clones, around nine tenths seen once; the top ten hold less than 8.5%. Sequenced sample: peripheral blood. The source of these receptors is a woman in her seventies with active or convalescent COVID-19.

This clone was recorded only once. V is TRBV14 and J is TRBJ2-7; possible D gene TRBD2, 5 bases. V shed 4 bases and J shed 6 bases, with 16 bases lying between them. CDR1 and CDR2 (germline): SGHDN, FVKESK. This CDR3 region has 14 residues. The DNA of the CDR3 is TGTGCCAGCAGCCCCACGTTGGGAGCAGGCGAGCAGTACTTC. Protein: CASSPTLGAGEQYF.

The J gene is TRBJ1-3, the V gene TRBV5-1; a weak D match, TRBD1 (5 bases). Germline CDR1 and CDR2: SGHRS and YFSETQ. The CDR3 covers 16 residues. V lost 3 bases and J lost 0, with 13 bases in between. As DNA, the CDR3 is TGCGCCAGCAGCTACGGACAATCTCGCTCTGGAAACACCATATATTTT. It codes for CASSYGQSRSGNTIYF.

The rearrangement links TRBV6-5 to TRBJ1-5; 10 bases line up with TRBD1. From germline, CDR1 is MNHEY and CDR2 SVGAGI. V lost 6 bases and J lost 2; bases outside the gene matches: 4. The CDR3 is 15 residues long. The CDR3 DNA is TGTGCCAGCAGCCGGACAGGGGGAGGCAATCAGCCCCAGCATTTT. Its translation is CASSRTGGGNQPQHF.

The chain uses TRBV6-6 and TRBJ1-6; 7 positions agree with TRBD1. Germline V lookup: CDR1 MNHNY, CDR2 SVGAGI (reference sequence). Trimming at V came to 6 bases and at J to 3 bases, leaving 5 bases not matched to a gene. The length of the CDR3 is 15 residues. CDR3 sequence: CASRPGQVYNSPLHF. In nucleotides, the CDR3 is TGTGCCAGCAGACCTGGACAGGTCTATAATTCACCCCTCCACTTT.

This chain connects TRBV24-1 to TRBJ1-4; 9 nucleotides match TRBD1. This CDR3 has 16 residues. Germline V CDR1 and CDR2: KGHDR, SFDVKD. The J segment lost 8 bases and the V segment lost 0 bases, leaving 6 bases of the junction unmatched. CDR3 sequence reads: CATSDLQGTGKEKLFF. The CDR3 nucleotides are TGTGCCACCAGTGATTTGCAAGGGACAGGGAAGGAAAAACTGTTTTTT.

The chain combines TRBV29-1 with TRBJ2-5; tentatively, D is TRBD1 (6 bases). This CDR3 has 12 residues. V lost 7 bases and J 7 bases, leaving 16 bases between the germline ends. Germline CDR1 and CDR2: SQVTM and ANQGSEA. DNA of the CDR3: TGCAGCGCCGATCCAGGGGTTGGGACCCAGTACTTC. This translates into CSADPGVGTQYF.

In its sample, this clone was seen a few times. The gene calls are TRBV6-5 and TRBJ1-1; no reliable D call. Germline V gene lookup returns CDR1 MNHEY and CDR2 SVGAGI. Between the trimmed V and J ends, which lost 4 bases and 5 bases, there was a span of 20 bases. The CDR3 consists of 16 residues. The CDR3 loop is CASSSPSKAVGTEAFF. Here the CDR3 DNA reads TGTGCCAGCAGTTCCCCTTCAAAAGCGGTAGGGACTGAAGCTTTCTTT.

The chain's CDR3 is CASSLEDTEAFF. The CDR3 nucleotides read TGTGCCAGCAGCTTGGAGGACACTGAAGCTTTCTTT. This rearrangement joins TRBV11-2 to TRBJ1-1; D is unclear. CDR3 length equals 12 residues. V was cut by 3 bases and J by 3 bases, with 5 bases left in between. Germline loops: CDR1 SGHAT, CDR2 FQNNGV.

V is TRBV11-2 and J is TRBJ2-3; 10 bases align to TRBD2. V gave up 2 bases and J gave up 8 bases; unmatched junction bases: 7. CDR1 is SGHAT and CDR2 is FQNNGV in the germline V gene. The CDR3 totals 15 residues. For the CDR3, the DNA is TGTGCCAGCAGCTTAATAAGCGGGGGGGCTAGTACGCAGTATTTT. This translates into CASSLISGGASTQYF.

This sequence joins TRBV3-1 (or the pseudogene TRBV3-2) and TRBJ1-2; possible D gene TRBD1, 5 bases. V shed 4 bases and J shed 5 bases, with 14 bases lying between them. Germline assignment: CDR1 LGHDT and CDR2 YNNKEL (reference sequence). The CDR3 loop spans 14 amino acids. CDR3 protein: CASSRLTTEYGYTF. CDR3 sequence (DNA): TGTGCCAGCAGCCGCCTAACGACAGAATATGGCTACACCTTC.

V is TRBV3-1 (or the pseudogene TRBV3-2) and J is TRBJ2-1; D remains unclear. The CDR3 consists of 16 residues. The V end was cut by 4 bases, the J end by 0 bases, with 13 bases between. Per the germline V gene, CDR1 is LGHDT and CDR2 is YNNKEL (reference sequence). The CDR3 region has the DNA TGTGCCAGCAGCCGCGGCCGGCGGTCCTCCTACAATGAGCAGTTCTTC. Encoded protein: CASSRGRRSSYNEQFF.

This clone was recorded only once. In DNA form, the CDR3 reads TGTGCCAGCAGTTTGGGTAGGGGCTATGGCTACACCTTC. It codes for CASSLGRGYGYTF. The V gene is TRBV27, the J gene TRBJ1-2; D may be TRBD1 (5 bases). The V end lost 3 bases, the J end lost 4 bases, and 9 bases lay between the germline ends. The length of the CDR3 is 13 residues. Germline V gene data show CDR1 as MNHEY and CDR2 as SMNVEV (reference sequence).

This clone was observed a handful of times. The chain combines TRBV6-5 with TRBJ2-7, with D perhaps TRBD1 (6 bases). The CDR3 is 16 amino acids. CDR1 and CDR2 from the germline V gene are MNHEY and SVGAGI. Trimming cost V 3 bases and J 2 bases, with 17 bases left between them. CDR3 coding DNA: TGTGCCAGCAGTTATACAGGGCCCGCTGGGGCCTACGAGCAGTACTTC. Its protein product is CASSYTGPAGAYEQYF.

The chain couples TRBV18 to TRBJ2-1; D ambiguous. Germline CDR1 KGHSH, CDR2 LQKENI. The CDR3 has 14 amino acids. V was clipped by 3 bases and J by 8 bases, with 14 bases between them. CDR3 in DNA: TGTGCCAGCTCACCCTTTATCGAGGCCGATGAGCAGTTCTTC. Amino acid sequence: CASSPFIEADEQFF. The entire variable domain, with the rest obtained from reference TRBV18 and TRBJ2-1, is as follows: NAGVMQNPRHLVRRRGQEARLRCSPMKGHSHVYWYRQLPEEGLKFMVYLQKENIIDESGMPKERFSAEFPKEGPSILRIQQVVRGDSAAYFCASSPFIEADEQFFGPGTRLTVL.

V usage is TRBV21-1 and J usage is TRBJ2-7; TRBD1 is the table's D call and was not checked against the DNA. TRBV21-1 is described as a pseudogene. This CDR3 has 14 amino acids. The CDR3 spells CASVQGTQVDEQYF. The CDR3 DNA reads as TGTGCCAGCGTCCAGGGGACCCAGGTCGACGAGCAGTACTTC.

The V and J genes are TRBV10-3 and TRBJ1-1; unclear D gene. Between the trimmed V and J ends, which lost 5 bases and 2 bases, there was a span of 6 bases. Germline V lookup: CDR1 ENHRY, CDR2 SYGVKD. This CDR3 spans 12 amino acids. The CDR3 reads CAISSGNTEAFF. The CDR3, as DNA: TGTGCCATCAGTTCAGGTAACACTGAAGCTTTCTTT.

The chain links TRBV7-3 to TRBJ2-1; 9 bases align to TRBD2. V shed 5 bases and J 4 bases; nucleotides not matched to a gene: 6. Per the germline V gene, CDR1 is SGHTA and CDR2 is FQGTGA. There are 15 residues in the CDR3. For the CDR3, the DNA is TGTGCCAGCAGCACTAGCGGGTCCTCTTACAATGAGCAGTTCTTC. Residues: CASSTSGSSYNEQFF.